This T cell receptor beta chain was documented in a study of cytomegalovirus exposure and HLA in healthy donors. This clone was counted a few times. PCR used 60 Vbeta primers and 13 Jbeta primers. Clones were read by immunoSEQ multiplex PCR, and TCRdb kept only the in-frame ones, dropping some. The sample consists of about 140,000 clones, approximately 80% of them appearing once. Material: PBMCs. The TCR was taken from a man between 25 and 39 years old in good health and CMV-seronegative.

The CDR3 protein is CASSFSGNTEAFF. The CDR3 DNA reads as TGTGCCAGCAGCTTTTCCGGGAACACTGAAGCTTTCTTT. V usage is TRBV7-9 and J usage is TRBJ1-1; unclear D gene. With 3 bases removed from V and 1 base from J, the gap between germline ends came to 6 bases. The CDR3 consists of 13 residues. Germline CDR1 is SEHNR and CDR2 is FQNEAQ (reference sequence).